The rows below give T cell receptor beta chains drawn from one sample of a study of control samples from healthy donors and cancer patients. The table came from immunoSEQ multiplex PCR; TCRdb's copy has only in-frame clones and leaves some out. The table lists hundreds of thousands of clones, 80% to 95% of them singletons. The sample was PBMCs. The receptors shown here come from a man in his forties with head and neck cancer. Each CDR3 is given with its conserved first and last residue. Part of the rows lack a size; the others show once, few, many or a class for expanded clones.

V: TRBV7-6
J: TRBJ2-7
size: -
CDR3: CASSLEGARAYEQYF

V: TRBV3-1/TRBV3-2
J: TRBJ2-3
size: once
CDR3: CASSQDPDPSTDTQYF

V: TRBV28
J: TRBJ1-5
size: -
CDR3: CASRQVNQPQHF

V: TRBV30
J: TRBJ2-3
size: -
CDR3: CAWSRGSGRNTDTQYF

V: TRBV19
J: TRBJ1-5
size: -
CDR3: CASTRGVNMGNQPQHF

V: TRBV10-3
J: TRBJ1-1
size: -
CDR3: CAISGDLTEAFF

V: TRBV9
J: TRBJ1-1
size: -
CDR3: CASSVGPGDTEAFF

V: TRBV30
J: TRBJ2-1
size: -
CDR3: CAWSGRDEQFF

V: TRBV4-3
J: TRBJ1-1
size: -
CDR3: CASSQEGQNTEAFF

V: TRBV5-6
J: TRBJ2-7
size: -
CDR3: CASSLGQSYEQYF

V: TRBV29-1
J: TRBJ2-3
size: -
CDR3: CSVSGTPSTDTQYF

V: TRBV4-1
J: TRBJ2-5
size: -
CDR3: CASSPTDRLYQETQYF

V: TRBV25-1
J: TRBJ2-5
size: once
CDR3: CASRPGEAQETQYF

V: TRBV27
J: TRBJ2-1
size: -
CDR3: CASSSTYTVYEQFF

V: TRBV4-3
J: TRBJ2-6
size: -
CDR3: CASSQDTSGGGANVLTF

V: TRBV4-2
J: TRBJ2-1
size: -
CDR3: CASSQLVQGPEFF

V: TRBV9
J: TRBJ2-7
size: -
CDR3: CASSVGDRQPYEQYF

V: TRBV9
J: TRBJ2-2
size: -
CDR3: CASSVDGGGLTGELFF

V: TRBV7-6
J: TRBJ2-7
size: -
CDR3: CASSPGPGHLFHEQYF

V: TRBV7-8
J: TRBJ2-1
size: -
CDR3: CASTKHGSSDRVNEQFF

V: TRBV11-2
J: TRBJ1-2
size: -
CDR3: CASSSSSYGYTF

V: TRBV7-8
J: TRBJ1-3
size: -
CDR3: CASSLEDRERNTIYF

V: TRBV27
J: TRBJ2-7
size: -
CDR3: CASSDGQSYEQYF

V: TRBV7-8
J: TRBJ1-1
size: -
CDR3: CASRLQGRTEAFF

V: TRBV30
J: TRBJ1-1
size: -
CDR3: CAWSRGGTGTEAFF

V: TRBV3-1/TRBV3-2
J: TRBJ2-7
size: -
CDR3: CASSQQPYDYEQYF

V: TRBV5-1
J: TRBJ2-7
size: -
CDR3: CASSRGVIGATSYEQYF

V: TRBV18
J: TRBJ2-3
size: -
CDR3: CASSPAAGSRTDTQYF

V: TRBV28
J: TRBJ2-7
size: -
CDR3: CASSTRTSAPYEQYF

V: TRBV19
J: TRBJ2-6
size: -
CDR3: CATGGWGSGANVLTF

V: TRBV12-5
J: TRBJ2-2
size: -
CDR3: CASGLGTGRTGELFF

V: TRBV9
J: TRBJ2-2
size: -
CDR3: CASSVLAGGPGGELFF

V: TRBV2
J: TRBJ1-2
size: -
CDR3: CANPDYHGYTF

V: TRBV18
J: TRBJ1-5
size: -
CDR3: CASSGGQGNQPQHF

V: TRBV6-5
J: TRBJ2-5
size: -
CDR3: CASSYGSQETQYF

V: TRBV28
J: TRBJ2-1
size: -
CDR3: CASSLSPRLGEQFF

V: TRBV12-5
J: TRBJ2-3
size: -
CDR3: CASGNVGVDTQYF

V: TRBV5-1
J: TRBJ2-7
size: -
CDR3: CASSLGDLGNEQYF

V: TRBV5-4
J: TRBJ2-2
size: -
CDR3: CASSSSGSSTGELFF

V: TRBV5-5
J: TRBJ1-1
size: -
CDR3: CASSPPPGGAEAFF